The text below deals with one T cell receptor (beta chain). It lacks a known antigen. No much larger clonotype is one base removed from it; base qualities were not supplied. These data come from a study of shared clonotypes between healthy human individuals (dated by TCRdb to 2018 to 2020). Concerning the study at large: Three men and a couple of women, aged 18 to 49 years, made up the cohort. For each donor, three plates each were used for CD4 naive and CD4 memory, two plates were used for CD8 naive, and one plate was used for CD8 memory. To estimate repertoire size and how much clonotypes are shared between individuals, the study performed deep sequencing of blood TCR repertoires from 4 to 6 healthy adults. Libraries were prepared and TCR repertoires were sequenced by different laboratories using diverse techniques, in order to increase sequencing depth and limit assay-specific biases. Leukapheresis yielded between about 0.8 and 8.9 billion PBMCs per donor. Overall study results and their limits: Estimated clonotype richness was generally larger for naive than for memory subsets. Sampling was restricted to blood, and TCR repertoires in tissues likely differ from the TCR repertoires found in blood. Across four donors, roughly 5.1% of naive CD4, over 3% of naive CD8, around 2.5% of memory CD4, and approximately 0.4% of memory CD8 clonotypes were shared. Compared with non-shared clonotypes, clonotypes shared by all four sorted-subset donors had higher generation probabilities. Incomplete sequencing was indicated by rarefaction of sorted-subset datasets, despite the large sequencing depth. The small number of donors limited the genetic and exposure-history diversity represented. Pairwise subsampling led to the expectation that sequencing depth would affect the degree of clonotype sharing among donors.

The donors were healthy, HIV-negative adults who had no recently reported acute infections or vaccinations. Every donor was a Caucasian adult residing in Nashville, Tennessee, USA. CD4+ T cells were enriched through magnetic negative selection, after which naive cells were positively selected on CD45RA and the remaining negative fraction served as the memory subset. After blood collection by leukapheresis, PBMCs were isolated using Ficoll-Histopaque density gradient centrifugation and then cryopreserved in the vapor phase of liquid nitrogen. Purity and quantity of every magnetically sorted T cell population were checked by analytical flow cytometry. Genomic DNA was isolated from every sorted fraction and measured by UV absorbance on a Nanodrop 2000c. TCR CDR3 regions were amplified from genomic DNA by multiplex PCR using the deep immunoSEQ assay. Extracted genomic DNA from each cell subset was distributed evenly across all wells of several immunoSEQ 96-well plates, and each plate was treated as a replicate. For sorted subsets, roughly 0.2 ug genomic DNA, equal to some 28,000 T cell genomes, was loaded into each replicate PCR. Purified libraries were quantified with a Qubit 3.0 fluorometer, sized on a Bioanalyzer 2100, and re-quantified with the KAPA Library Quantification kit. Every immunoSEQ 96-well plate was sequenced on a separate single-read 150-cycle Illumina NextSeq 550 flow cell. On the authors' methods: Because the immunoSEQ output held only junctional sequences and lacked quality scores, the filtering could not match the filtering applied to full-length reads. To assign V/J genes and CDR3, sequences were annotated using PyIR, a Python wrapper for IgBLAST v1.9, with IMGT germline references. Reads were filtered out if the reads had weak V/J assignments (E-value above 1e-6), no CDR3, stop codons, out-of-frame junctions, or ambiguous translated residues. V3J clonotypes were defined as sequences sharing an identical inferred V gene, J gene, and CDR3 amino acid sequence. To compute the percentage overlap between repertoires, the number of shared unique clonotypes was divided by the size of the smaller repertoire. Richness of each repertoire was evaluated using RTK rarefaction, the Chao1 estimator, and Recon v2.1 estimates of unobserved clonotypes. OLGA was used to compute generation probabilities for all TCRbeta clonotypes that the gDNA method yielded from a few donors. Imported from immuneACCESS, the table was reduced by TCRdb to in-frame sequences with V and J called. These copies leave out some clones; in studies compared against another copy, an unresolved V gene accounts for under half, and the cause of the remainder is not known. For V, J and clone size, that table is used; D and trimming come from the DNA. The sample table lists more than 2 million clones, about 95% of them with a count of one. The ten biggest clones cover 0.1% to 0.15% of the sample.

The sequenced sample was naive CD4+ T cells sorted from blood. The cell subset or site label of this sample denotes: CD45RA+ positively selected. The sequence was collected from a man aged 18 to 30 in good health.

The CDR3 in this case is CASSNGQSEQYF. The DNA is as follows: TGTGCCAGCAGCAACGGACAGTCTGAGCAGTACTTC. Recombination linked TRBV5-6 to TRBJ2-5; the best D guess is TRBD1, with 6 bases matching. Via the germline V gene, CDR1 is SGHDT and CDR2 YYEEEE. The CDR3, from cysteine to phenylalanine, totals 12 residues. Left in the record is the CDR3 DNA by itself, 36 bases read in frame from the first base. V loses 4 bases of germline sequence and J loses 11 bases, and the interval between the two ends is 15 bases.